This TCR beta chain was captured in a study of T cell responses to AZD1222 COVID-19 vaccine. The wider study: Second-dose schedules of about 4 or about 12 weeks were combined.

TCRdb keeps only in-frame clones here, not all; method: immunoSEQ multiplex PCR. The repertoire holds 90,000 to 150,000 clones, approximately 91% seen once, with approximately 2.4% in the top ten. The V end lost 1 base, the J end lost 6 bases, and 18 bases lay between the germline ends. The length of the CDR3 is 17 residues. From germline, CDR1 is SGHVS and CDR2 FNYEAQ. This chain joins TRBV7-6 and TRBJ2-2; the D gene is possibly TRBD2 (6 bases). Sequencing used peripheral blood, obtained on day 0 of AZD1222 vaccination. This TCR came from an adult in good health. The CDR3 loop reads CASSLDLGGGGAGELFF. The CDR3 DNA reads TGTGCCAGCAGCTTAGATCTGGGGGGAGGAGGCGCCGGGGAGCTGTTTTTT.